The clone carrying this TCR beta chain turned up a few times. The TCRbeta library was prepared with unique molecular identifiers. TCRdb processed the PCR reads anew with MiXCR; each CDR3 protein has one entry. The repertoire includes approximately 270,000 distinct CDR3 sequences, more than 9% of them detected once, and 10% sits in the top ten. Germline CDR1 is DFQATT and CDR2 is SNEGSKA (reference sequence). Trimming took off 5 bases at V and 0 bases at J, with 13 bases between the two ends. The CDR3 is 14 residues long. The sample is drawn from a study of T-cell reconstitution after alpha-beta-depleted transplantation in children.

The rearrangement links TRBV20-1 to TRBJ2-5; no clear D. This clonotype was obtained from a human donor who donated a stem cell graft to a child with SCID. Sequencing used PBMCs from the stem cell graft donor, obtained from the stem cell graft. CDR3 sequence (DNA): TGCAGTGCTCCGCGGTCCCTCCACCAAGAGACCCAGTACTTC. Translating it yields CSAPRSLHQETQYF.